This is a list of T cell receptor beta chains from one sample in a study of blood T cell repertoires in COVID-19. Libraries were prepared by immunoSEQ multiplex PCR; TCRdb keeps only in-frame clonotypes and omits some of them. The profile shows fewer than 350,000 clones, around 91% of them singletons. Material: PBMCs or T cells enriched from blood (not recorded which). Receptors originate from a woman under 30 with acute COVID-19. Both conserved end residues are part of each CDR3. A D gene is named only where the DNA matches it firmly. Size is stated for part of the rows, as once, few or many counts, or as a class when the clone is expanded.

d_gene: TRBD2; abundance: .; v_gene: TRBV7-2; j_gene: TRBJ2-7; CDR3aa: CASSSRTSGSGEQYF; CDR3nt: TGTGCCAGCAGCTCACGGACTAGCGGGAGTGGCGAGCAGTACTTC
d_gene: .; abundance: .; v_gene: TRBV7-2; j_gene: TRBJ2-7; CDR3aa: CASSLRETAYEQYF; CDR3nt: TGTGCCAGCAGCCTCCGGGAGACTGCCTACGAGCAGTACTTC
d_gene: TRBD1; abundance: .; v_gene: TRBV3-1/TRBV3-2; j_gene: TRBJ2-5; CDR3aa: CASSLRDREFQETQYF; CDR3nt: TGTGCCAGCAGCCTCAGGGACAGGGAGTTTCAAGAGACCCAGTACTTC
d_gene: TRBD2; abundance: .; v_gene: TRBV6-5; j_gene: TRBJ2-3; CDR3aa: CASRTTSGSADTQYF; CDR3nt: TGTGCCAGCAGAACGACTAGCGGGAGTGCAGATACGCAGTATTTT
d_gene: TRBD2; abundance: .; v_gene: TRBV7-9; j_gene: TRBJ2-3; CDR3aa: CASSLMGAGTSGTDTQYF; CDR3nt: TGTGCCAGCAGCTTAATGGGGGCCGGGACTAGCGGAACAGATACGCAGTATTTT
d_gene: TRBD1; abundance: .; v_gene: TRBV11-2; j_gene: TRBJ2-2; CDR3aa: CASSSPRGPLNTGELFF; CDR3nt: TGTGCCAGCAGCTCCCCCAGGGGGCCCTTGAACACCGGGGAGCTGTTTTTT
d_gene: TRBD1; abundance: .; v_gene: TRBV30; j_gene: TRBJ2-3; CDR3aa: CAWKAPGSGGGTDTQYF; CDR3nt: TGTGCCTGGAAAGCCCCTGGGTCAGGGGGTGGCACAGATACGCAGTATTTT
d_gene: .; abundance: .; v_gene: TRBV14; j_gene: TRBJ2-1; CDR3aa: CASSPYSYNEQFF; CDR3nt: TGTGCCAGCAGCCCCTACTCCTACAATGAGCAGTTCTTC
d_gene: .; abundance: .; v_gene: TRBV9; j_gene: TRBJ1-6; CDR3aa: CASSVAGTYNSPLHF; CDR3nt: TGTGCCAGCAGCGTAGCAGGGACCTATAATTCACCCCTCCACTTT
d_gene: TRBD1; abundance: few; v_gene: TRBV5-4; j_gene: TRBJ1-1; CDR3aa: CASSRERGTGSSAFF; CDR3nt: TGTGCCAGCAGCCGGGAACGCGGGACAGGGTCAAGCGCTTTCTTT
d_gene: TRBD1; abundance: .; v_gene: TRBV19; j_gene: TRBJ2-7; CDR3aa: CASKHRDRGSYEQYF; CDR3nt: TGTGCCAGTAAGCACCGGGACAGGGGATCCTACGAGCAGTACTTC
d_gene: .; abundance: .; v_gene: TRBV19; j_gene: TRBJ1-5; CDR3aa: CASSPPGRLNQPQHF; CDR3nt: TGTGCCAGTAGTCCTCCCGGCAGGCTAAATCAGCCCCAGCATTTT
d_gene: TRBD1; abundance: .; v_gene: TRBV27; j_gene: TRBJ1-5; CDR3aa: CASSDRGLGQPQHF; CDR3nt: TGTGCCAGCAGTGACAGGGGGCTTGGTCAGCCCCAGCATTTT
d_gene: .; abundance: once; v_gene: TRBV18; j_gene: TRBJ2-1; CDR3aa: CASSQQGQVDEQFF; CDR3nt: TGTGCCAGCTCCCAACAGGGCCAGGTCGATGAGCAGTTCTTC
d_gene: .; abundance: .; v_gene: TRBV7-6; j_gene: TRBJ1-1; CDR3aa: CASSLIQNTEAFF; CDR3nt: TGTGCCAGCAGCTTAATACAGAACACTGAAGCTTTCTTT
d_gene: .; abundance: .; v_gene: TRBV7-9; j_gene: TRBJ1-6; CDR3aa: CASSSLPVNSPLHF; CDR3nt: TGTGCCAGCAGCTCACTTCCGGTGAATTCACCCCTCCACTTT
d_gene: .; abundance: .; v_gene: TRBV5-1; j_gene: TRBJ2-7; CDR3aa: CASSLDGKLYEQYF; CDR3nt: TGCGCCAGCAGCTTAGACGGGAAGCTCTACGAGCAGTACTTC
d_gene: TRBD2; abundance: .; v_gene: TRBV5-5; j_gene: TRBJ2-1; CDR3aa: CASSFLAGAYNEQFF; CDR3nt: TGTGCCAGCAGCTTTCTAGCGGGGGCCTACAATGAGCAGTTCTTC
d_gene: .; abundance: few; v_gene: TRBV9; j_gene: TRBJ1-3; CDR3aa: CASSQGQGRSGNTIYF; CDR3nt: TGTGCCAGCAGCCAAGGGCAGGGCCGCTCTGGAAACACCATATATTTT
d_gene: TRBD1; abundance: .; v_gene: TRBV30; j_gene: TRBJ1-2; CDR3aa: CAWTQGHGYTF; CDR3nt: TGTGCCTGGACACAGGGGCATGGCTACACCTTC
d_gene: .; abundance: .; v_gene: TRBV7-9; j_gene: TRBJ2-3; CDR3aa: CASSLRHLGAGADTQYF; CDR3nt: TGTGCCAGCAGCTTAAGGCATCTGGGGGCCGGGGCAGATACGCAGTATTTT
d_gene: TRBD2; abundance: .; v_gene: TRBV15; j_gene: TRBJ2-1; CDR3aa: CATSKIDLLAGGYNEQFF; CDR3nt: TGTGCCACCAGCAAAATCGATCTACTAGCGGGAGGCTACAATGAGCAGTTCTTC
d_gene: TRBD2; abundance: .; v_gene: TRBV6-2/TRBV6-3; j_gene: TRBJ2-1; CDR3aa: CASSYRRFSSGSLGEQFF; CDR3nt: TGTGCCAGCAGTTACCGTCGTTTTTCTAGCGGGAGTCTCGGAGAGCAGTTCTTC
d_gene: .; abundance: .; v_gene: TRBV29-1; j_gene: TRBJ2-7; CDR3aa: CSVAKGVGYEQYF; CDR3nt: TGCAGCGTTGCTAAGGGGGTTGGGTACGAGCAGTACTTC
d_gene: TRBD1; abundance: .; v_gene: TRBV3-1/TRBV3-2; j_gene: TRBJ2-1; CDR3aa: CASSPGTGGVNEQFF; CDR3nt: TGTGCCAGCAGCCCCGGGACAGGGGGTGTCAATGAGCAGTTCTTC
d_gene: .; abundance: .; v_gene: TRBV4-3; j_gene: TRBJ1-4; CDR3aa: CASSQERSSPQSFF; CDR3nt: TGCGCCAGCAGCCAGGAGCGATCCTCGCCCCAATCATTTTTT
d_gene: .; abundance: .; v_gene: TRBV19; j_gene: TRBJ2-7; CDR3aa: CASSIRTDLYEQYF; CDR3nt: TGTGCCAGTAGTATACGGACAGACCTCTACGAGCAGTACTTC
d_gene: .; abundance: .; v_gene: TRBV27; j_gene: TRBJ2-5; CDR3aa: CASSLHYQETQYF; CDR3nt: TGTGCCAGCAGTTTACATTACCAAGAGACCCAGTACTTC
d_gene: .; abundance: .; v_gene: TRBV16; j_gene: TRBJ1-2; CDR3aa: CASSHNEGDYGYTF; CDR3nt: TGTGCCAGCAGCCACAACGAGGGGGACTATGGCTACACCTTC
d_gene: TRBD1; abundance: .; v_gene: TRBV6-5; j_gene: TRBJ1-2; CDR3aa: CASTKGQHYGYTF; CDR3nt: TGTGCCAGCACCAAGGGACAGCACTATGGCTACACCTTC
d_gene: .; abundance: .; v_gene: TRBV4-3; j_gene: TRBJ2-7; CDR3aa: CASSQGTGEQYF; CDR3nt: TGCGCCAGCAGCCAAGGGACGGGGGAGCAGTACTTC
d_gene: .; abundance: .; v_gene: TRBV5-5; j_gene: TRBJ2-2; CDR3aa: CASSSSGNTGELFF; CDR3nt: TGTGCCAGCAGTAGTAGTGGGAACACCGGGGAGCTGTTTTTT
d_gene: TRBD1; abundance: .; v_gene: TRBV27; j_gene: TRBJ1-2; CDR3aa: CASSPWTGVGYTF; CDR3nt: TGTGCCAGCAGTCCGTGGACAGGGGTTGGCTACACCTTC
d_gene: .; abundance: .; v_gene: TRBV15; j_gene: TRBJ2-1; CDR3aa: CATSPQNSVATYNEQFF; CDR3nt: TGTGCCACCAGCCCGCAAAACTCCGTCGCGACCTACAATGAGCAGTTCTTC
d_gene: TRBD1; abundance: .; v_gene: TRBV19; j_gene: TRBJ1-6; CDR3aa: CASIPSGGYNSPLHF; CDR3nt: TGTGCCAGTATACCATCAGGGGGCTATAATTCACCCCTCCACTTT
d_gene: .; abundance: .; v_gene: TRBV6-5; j_gene: TRBJ1-1; CDR3aa: CASGVRGEAFF; CDR3nt: TGTGCCAGCGGAGTCAGGGGTGAAGCTTTCTTT
d_gene: .; abundance: .; v_gene: TRBV18; j_gene: TRBJ1-1; CDR3aa: CASSIGRPGDTEAFF; CDR3nt: TGTGCCAGCTCAATCGGCCGGCCAGGGGACACTGAAGCTTTCTTT
d_gene: .; abundance: .; v_gene: TRBV28; j_gene: TRBJ1-1; CDR3aa: CASSLNRNTEAFF; CDR3nt: TGTGCCAGCAGTTTGAACAGGAACACTGAAGCTTTCTTT
d_gene: TRBD2; abundance: .; v_gene: TRBV29-1; j_gene: TRBJ2-1; CDR3aa: CSARTSGRVNEQFF; CDR3nt: TGCAGCGCACGGACTAGCGGGAGGGTGAATGAGCAGTTCTTC
d_gene: TRBD1; abundance: .; v_gene: TRBV19; j_gene: TRBJ1-1; CDR3aa: CASSQDRGNAEAFF; CDR3nt: TGTGCCAGTAGTCAAGACAGGGGGAACGCTGAAGCTTTCTTT
d_gene: TRBD2; abundance: .; v_gene: TRBV7-9; j_gene: TRBJ2-1; CDR3aa: CASAGLAGDNEQFF; CDR3nt: TGTGCCAGCGCCGGACTAGCGGGAGACAATGAGCAGTTCTTC
d_gene: TRBD2; abundance: .; v_gene: TRBV7-9; j_gene: TRBJ2-1; CDR3aa: CASSHGTSGPKGFF; CDR3nt: TGTGCCAGCAGCCACGGGACTAGCGGACCCAAGGGGTTCTTC
d_gene: TRBD2; abundance: .; v_gene: TRBV19; j_gene: TRBJ2-1; CDR3aa: CAIPWGSGRYNEQFF; CDR3nt: TGTGCCATTCCCTGGGGTAGCGGGAGGTACAATGAGCAGTTCTTC
d_gene: TRBD2; abundance: .; v_gene: TRBV5-5; j_gene: TRBJ2-7; CDR3aa: CASSSAAGVQEQYF; CDR3nt: TGTGCCAGCAGCTCCGCCGCGGGAGTCCAGGAGCAGTACTTC
d_gene: TRBD1; abundance: .; v_gene: TRBV19; j_gene: TRBJ1-2; CDR3aa: CASSIAHRGNYGYTF; CDR3nt: TGTGCCAGTAGTATAGCCCACAGGGGAAACTATGGCTACACCTTC
d_gene: TRBD1; abundance: .; v_gene: TRBV30; j_gene: TRBJ1-5; CDR3aa: CAWRGTGSRVGPQHF; CDR3nt: TGTGCCTGGAGGGGGACAGGCTCCAGGGTAGGGCCCCAGCATTTT
d_gene: .; abundance: .; v_gene: TRBV7-8; j_gene: TRBJ2-3; CDR3aa: CASSPNPLFADTQYF; CDR3nt: TGTGCCAGCAGCCCAAATCCTCTCTTTGCGGATACGCAGTATTTT
d_gene: TRBD2; abundance: .; v_gene: TRBV25-1; j_gene: TRBJ2-5; CDR3aa: CASSESRLAGDSGETQYF; CDR3nt: TGTGCCAGCAGTGAATCCAGACTAGCGGGAGATTCAGGAGAGACCCAGTACTTC
d_gene: .; abundance: .; v_gene: TRBV5-5; j_gene: TRBJ2-4; CDR3aa: CASVQGEGRNIQYF; CDR3nt: TGTGCCAGCGTACAGGGGGAGGGGCGAAACATTCAGTACTTC
d_gene: .; abundance: .; v_gene: TRBV21-1; j_gene: TRBJ1-2; CDR3aa: CASSKSGGTGDIYGYTF; CDR3nt: TGTGCCAGCAGCAAATCAGGAGGGACAGGGGATATCTATGGCTACACCTTC
d_gene: .; abundance: .; v_gene: TRBV27; j_gene: TRBJ2-7; CDR3aa: CASSLAGGRREQYF; CDR3nt: TGTGCCAGCAGTTTAGCAGGAGGCAGGCGGGAGCAGTACTTC
d_gene: .; abundance: .; v_gene: TRBV11-2; j_gene: TRBJ2-2; CDR3aa: CASSPGWLRDSTGELFF; CDR3nt: TGTGCCAGCAGCCCCGGGTGGTTGCGGGACAGCACCGGGGAGCTGTTTTTT
d_gene: TRBD2; abundance: .; v_gene: TRBV27; j_gene: TRBJ2-5; CDR3aa: CASSLLPASGGFQETQYF; CDR3nt: TGTGCCAGCAGTTTACTACCCGCGTCGGGGGGATTCCAAGAGACCCAGTACTTC
d_gene: .; abundance: .; v_gene: TRBV10-3; j_gene: TRBJ1-3; CDR3aa: CAIKEPGQRGNTIYF; CDR3nt: TGTGCCATCAAGGAACCGGGACAACGAGGAAACACCATATATTTT
d_gene: .; abundance: once; v_gene: TRBV28; j_gene: TRBJ2-2; CDR3aa: CASSLGGQNTGELFF; CDR3nt: TGTGCCAGCAGTTTAGGCGGCCAGAACACCGGGGAGCTGTTTTTT